This T cell receptor (beta chain) was recorded in a study of blood T cell repertoires in COVID-19. Across the study: In each case, the material was cDNA or gDNA derived from T cells, B-cell-depleted T cells, or PBMCs.

On this clone: Other DNA sequences in this specimen translate into the identical CDR3.

Original handling: Researchers report that nucleated cell counts were estimated from reference gene primer amplification. Assay: immunoSEQ multiplex PCR; the TCRdb copy retains only in-frame clones and omits some. For V, J and clone size, that table is used; D and trimming come from the DNA. The sample holds about half a million clones, over 75% seen once. The sequenced sample consisted of peripheral blood. The clonotype was recovered from a human donor in a cohort sampled during active COVID-19.

CDR3 in DNA: TGCGCCAGCAGCCAAGACAGAGGGGAGACCCAGTACTTC. Protein product: CASSQDRGETQYF. This chain joins TRBV4-3 and TRBJ2-5, with D perhaps TRBD2 (5 bases). This CDR3 contains 13 residues. The ends were cut back, 0 bases at V and 5 bases at J, with 7 bases in the middle. Germline V gene sequence: CDR1 LGHNA, CDR2 YSLEER.